The 3 T cell receptor beta chains presented below share a single source sample, sequenced in a study of blood T cell repertoires in COVID-19. Clones were sequenced by immunoSEQ multiplex PCR, and TCRdb holds only the in-frame ones, with some missing. The sample has over 200,000 clones; 70% to 85% are singletons. The sample consisted of PBMCs or T cells enriched from blood (not recorded which). These receptors were taken from a man aged 55 to 69 who had recovered from COVID-19.

The chain couples TRBV6-1 to TRBJ2-7; possibly TRBD2 for D (5 bases). Germline V gene sequence: CDR1 MNHNS, CDR2 SASEGT. The CDR3 totals 16 residues. Trimming stripped 1 base from V and 2 bases from J, with 15 bases between. DNA for the CDR3: TGTGCCAGCAGTGAAGGAGGGATTTGGCGGACCTACGAGCAGTACTTC. Translating gives CASSEGGIWRTYEQYF.

The rearrangement links TRBV5-1 to TRBJ2-7; 8 nucleotides agree with TRBD1. After removal of 4 bases from V and 0 bases from J, the junction contained 9 bases not matched to a gene. CDR3 length: 16 residues. CDR1 is SGHRS, CDR2 YFSETQ, per germline. CDR3 protein: CASSLRQGPSSYEQYF. The CDR3 DNA is TGCGCCAGCAGCCTCCGACAGGGGCCTAGCTCCTACGAGCAGTACTTC.

This chain links TRBV19 with TRBJ1-2, with 10 positions matching TRBD1. CDR3 length: 15 amino acids. CDR1 is LNHDA and CDR2 is SQIVND in the germline V gene (reference sequence). Trimming removed 5 bases from V and 4 bases from J; junction bases left unmatched: 7. The CDR3 reads CASSFRDRGTYGYTF. In nucleotides, the CDR3 is TGTGCCAGTAGTTTCCGGGACAGGGGAACCTATGGCTACACCTTC.